These 3 T cell receptor beta chains originate from one sample sequenced in a study of cytomegalovirus exposure and HLA in healthy donors (dated by TCRdb to 2016 to 2017). The library was produced with the immunoSEQ multiplex PCR assay. For the multiplex PCR, a mixture combining 60 forward primers for TCR Vbeta segments and 13 reverse primers for TCR Jbeta segments was used. In TCRdb, the immuneACCESS table is reduced to in-frame sequences with V and J assigned. These tables do not hold every clone; where another copy was compared, an unresolved V gene accounts for under half, and the others remain unexplained. For this sample the table gives some 40,000 clones, of which around 53% were detected only once. Of the sample, 6.2% is held by the ten largest clones. What was sequenced was PBMCs. The receptors here all came from a woman aged 40 to 50 in good health and CMV-seropositive.

V is TRBV13 and J is TRBJ1-1, with D possibly TRBD1 on 5 matching bases. Trimming took 1 base from V and 2 from J, leaving 17 bases between them. The CDR3 covers 17 residues. Germline CDR1 is PRHDT and CDR2 is FYEKMQ (reference sequence). In DNA, the CDR3 is TGTGCCAGCAGCTTAGCTCGGAGTTTAGGGGATAACACTGAAGCTTTCTTT. It translates to CASSLARSLGDNTEAFF.

This clone showed up just a few times. The rearrangement joins TRBV5-1 to TRBJ1-3, with unresolved D. Germline V gene data show CDR1 as SGHRS and CDR2 as YFSETQ. The CDR3 totals 14 residues. The germline V and J ends were trimmed by 3 bases and 0 bases, with 7 bases remaining between them. DNA for the CDR3: TGCGCCAGCAGCTCTAAGAGCTCTGGAAACACCATATATTTT. It translates to CASSSKSSGNTIYF. Complete variable domain (other parts from reference TRBV5-1 and TRBJ1-3): KAGVTQTPRYLIKTRGQQVTLSCSPISGHRSVSWYQQTPGQGLQFLFEYFSETQRNKGNFPGRFSGRQFSNSRSEMNVSTLELGDSALYLCASSSKSSGNTIYFGEGSWLTVV.

This clone appeared a few times. V is TRBV28 and J is TRBJ2-7, with a possible D match to TRBD1 (5 bases). V was clipped by 6 bases and J by 0 bases, with 12 bases between them. CDR3 length equals 14 residues. The germline CDR1 and CDR2 sequences are MDHEN and SYDVKM. CDR3 region: CASSVNRFSYEQYF. For the CDR3, the DNA is TGTGCCAGCAGCGTCAACAGGTTCTCCTACGAGCAGTACTTC.